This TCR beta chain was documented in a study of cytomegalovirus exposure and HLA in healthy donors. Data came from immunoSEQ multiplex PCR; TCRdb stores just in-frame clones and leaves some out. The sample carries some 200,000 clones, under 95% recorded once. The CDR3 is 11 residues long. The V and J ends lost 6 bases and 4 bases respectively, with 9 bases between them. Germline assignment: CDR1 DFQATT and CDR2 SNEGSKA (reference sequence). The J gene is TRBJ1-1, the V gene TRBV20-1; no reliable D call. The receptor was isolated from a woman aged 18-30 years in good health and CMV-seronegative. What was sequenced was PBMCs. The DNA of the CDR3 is TGCAGTGCCGGTAGTTTCACTGAAGCTTTCTTT. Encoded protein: CSAGSFTEAFF.